This record looks at one TCR beta chain sequence and its context. These data come from a study of blood T cell repertoires in COVID-19. Study details: T cells, B-cell-depleted T cells, or PBMCs provided the cDNA or gDNA that served as material.

The protocol was immunoSEQ multiplex PCR, while the TCRdb copy is restricted to in-frame clones and leaves out a portion. The profile shows roughly 120,000 clones, 85% of them singletons. The CDR3 sequence is 14 residues long. Per germline, CDR1 ENHRY and CDR2 SYGVKD. J was trimmed by 5 bases and V by 2 bases; bases with no gene match: 2. Sequenced: peripheral blood. This chain uses TRBV10-3 with TRBJ1-5, with 8 bases aligning to TRBD1. The sequence was obtained from a man older than 75 with acute or convalescent COVID-19. CDR3: CAISEQGADQPQHF. CDR3 nucleotides: TGTGCCATCAGTGAGCAGGGGGCAGATCAGCCCCAGCATTTT.